This TCR beta chain came from a study of T cell responses to AZD1222 COVID-19 vaccine. Study-level points and caveats: Vaccine-associated CD4 TCRs ranged over spike, dominating at 160-218 and 743-854. Repertoires were obtained solely post-peak T cell response. A mostly white British donor set with more females was recruited, and clonal diversity was possibly underestimated. Close to half of spike-specific TCRs reportedly recognize unmutated variant regions.

Data came from immunoSEQ multiplex PCR; TCRdb stores just in-frame clones and leaves some out. The sample records 150,000 to 200,000 clones, just under 95% being singletons. V lost 5 bases to trimming and J lost 4 bases; unmatched junction nucleotides: 4. This CDR3 is 14 amino acids long. CDR1 is SNHLY and CDR2 is FYNNEI in the germline V gene. Details on this clone: Its antigen is undetermined.

This TCR came from an adult in good health. The chain employs TRBV2 and TRBJ2-1, with 8 bases matching TRBD2. This material consisted of peripheral blood, taken on day 0 of AZD1222 vaccination. CDR3 in amino acids: CASSSGTRYNEQFF. Here the CDR3 DNA reads TGTGCCAGCAGTTCCGGGACTAGATACAATGAGCAGTTCTTC.